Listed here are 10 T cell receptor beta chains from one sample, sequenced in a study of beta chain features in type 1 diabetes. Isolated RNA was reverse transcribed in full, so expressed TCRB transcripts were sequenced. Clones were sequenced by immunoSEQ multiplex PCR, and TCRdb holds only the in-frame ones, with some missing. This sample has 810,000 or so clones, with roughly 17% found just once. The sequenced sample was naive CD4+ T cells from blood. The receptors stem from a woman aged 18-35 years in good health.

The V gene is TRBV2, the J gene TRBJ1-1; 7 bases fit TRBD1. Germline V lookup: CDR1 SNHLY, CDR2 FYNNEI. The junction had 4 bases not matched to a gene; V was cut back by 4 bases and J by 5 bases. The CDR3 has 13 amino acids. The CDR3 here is CASSGQGLTEAFF. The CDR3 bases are TGTGCCAGCAGTGGACAGGGCCTTACTGAAGCTTTCTTT.

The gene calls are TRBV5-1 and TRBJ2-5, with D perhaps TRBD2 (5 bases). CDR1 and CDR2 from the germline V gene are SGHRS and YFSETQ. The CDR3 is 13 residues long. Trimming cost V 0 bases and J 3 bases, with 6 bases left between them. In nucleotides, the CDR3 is TGCGCCAGCAGCTTGGACGGGGAAGAGACCCAGTACTTC. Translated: CASSLDGEETQYF.

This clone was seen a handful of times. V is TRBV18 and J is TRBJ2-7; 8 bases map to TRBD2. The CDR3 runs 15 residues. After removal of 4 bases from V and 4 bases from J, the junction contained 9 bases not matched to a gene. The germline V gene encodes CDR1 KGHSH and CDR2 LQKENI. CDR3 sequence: CASSRGSGILYEQYF. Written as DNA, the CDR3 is TGTGCCAGCTCACGAGGTAGCGGGATCCTGTACGAGCAGTACTTC.

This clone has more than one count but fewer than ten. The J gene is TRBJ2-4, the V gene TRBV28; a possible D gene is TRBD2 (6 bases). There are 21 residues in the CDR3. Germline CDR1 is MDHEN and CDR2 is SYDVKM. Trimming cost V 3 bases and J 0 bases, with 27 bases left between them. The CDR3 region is CASSFMTAGHRRGSAKNIQYF. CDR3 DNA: TGTGCCAGCAGTTTTATGACGGCGGGGCATCGGAGGGGATCAGCCAAAAACATTCAGTACTTC. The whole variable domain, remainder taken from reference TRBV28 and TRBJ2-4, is DVKVTQSSRYLVKRTGEKVFLECVQDMDHENMFWYRQDPGLGLRLIYFSYDVKMKEKGDIPEGYSVSREKKERFSLILESASTNQTSMYLCASSFMTAGHRRGSAKNIQYFGAGTRLSVL.

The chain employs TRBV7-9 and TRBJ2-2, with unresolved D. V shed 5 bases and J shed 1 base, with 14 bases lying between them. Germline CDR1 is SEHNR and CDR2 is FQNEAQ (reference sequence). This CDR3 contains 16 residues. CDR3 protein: CASSRSLYLNTGELFF. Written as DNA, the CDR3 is TGTGCCAGCAGCAGGAGTCTTTACCTGAACACCGGGGAGCTGTTTTTT.

The CDR3 region has the DNA TGTGCCAGCAAAAGGGCAATTGCCCTGGCCGGGGAGCTGTTTTTT. Amino acid sequence: CASKRAIALAGELFF. This sequence joins TRBV7-2 and TRBJ2-2, with D hard to call. This CDR3 has 15 residues. V lost 7 bases and J 6 bases, leaving 18 bases between the germline ends. From germline, CDR1 is SGHTA and CDR2 FQGNSA.

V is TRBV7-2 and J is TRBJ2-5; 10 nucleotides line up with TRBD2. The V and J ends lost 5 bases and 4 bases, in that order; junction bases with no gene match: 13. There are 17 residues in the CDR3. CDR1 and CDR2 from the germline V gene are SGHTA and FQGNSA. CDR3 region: CASSPLGSGRAGETQYF. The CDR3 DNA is TGTGCCAGCAGCCCCCTTGGGAGCGGGAGGGCCGGAGAGACCCAGTACTTC. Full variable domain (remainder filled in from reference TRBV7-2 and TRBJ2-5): GAGVSQSPSNKVTEKGKDVELRCDPISGHTALYWYRQSLGQGLEFLIYFQGNSAPDKSGLPSDRFSAERTGGSVSTLTIQRTQQEDSAVYLCASSPLGSGRAGETQYFGPGTRLLVL.

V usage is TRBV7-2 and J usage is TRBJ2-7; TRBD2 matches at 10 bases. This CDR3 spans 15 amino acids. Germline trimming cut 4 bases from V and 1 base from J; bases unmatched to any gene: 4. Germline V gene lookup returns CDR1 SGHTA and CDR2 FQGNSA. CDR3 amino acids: CASSYIAGGSYEQYF. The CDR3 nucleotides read TGTGCCAGCAGCTATATAGCGGGAGGTTCCTACGAGCAGTACTTC.

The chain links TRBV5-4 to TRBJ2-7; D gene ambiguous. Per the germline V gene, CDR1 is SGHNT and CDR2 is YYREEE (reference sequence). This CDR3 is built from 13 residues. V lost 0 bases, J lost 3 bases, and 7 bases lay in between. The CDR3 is CASSLVGNYEQYF. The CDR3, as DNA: TGTGCCAGCAGCTTGGTGGGTAACTACGAGCAGTACTTC.

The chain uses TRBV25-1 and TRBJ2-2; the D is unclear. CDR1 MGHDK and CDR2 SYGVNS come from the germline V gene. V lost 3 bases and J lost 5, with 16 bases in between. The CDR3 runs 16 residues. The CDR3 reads CASSDGQLVSTGELFF. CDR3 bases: TGTGCCAGCAGTGATGGGCAGCTGGTCTCGACCGGGGAGCTGTTTTTT.